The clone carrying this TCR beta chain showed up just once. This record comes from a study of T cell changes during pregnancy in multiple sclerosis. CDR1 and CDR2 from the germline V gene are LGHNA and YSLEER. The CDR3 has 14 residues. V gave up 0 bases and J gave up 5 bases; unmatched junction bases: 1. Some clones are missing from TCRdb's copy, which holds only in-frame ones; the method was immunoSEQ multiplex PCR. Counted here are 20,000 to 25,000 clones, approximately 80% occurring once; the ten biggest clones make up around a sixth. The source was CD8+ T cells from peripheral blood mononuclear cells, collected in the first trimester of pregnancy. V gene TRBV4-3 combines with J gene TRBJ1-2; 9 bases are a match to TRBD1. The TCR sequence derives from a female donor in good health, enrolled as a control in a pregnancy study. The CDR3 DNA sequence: TGCGCCAGCAGCCAAGAGGGGACAGGGTATGGCTACACCTTC. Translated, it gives CASSQEGTGYGYTF.